What follows are 29 T cell receptor beta chains derived from one specimen sequenced in a study of blood T cell repertoires in COVID-19. The table came from immunoSEQ multiplex PCR; TCRdb's copy has only in-frame clones and leaves some out. This table holds about 95,000 clones, 84% found once. The sequencing sample was made of peripheral blood. These receptors all come from a human donor in a cohort sampled during active COVID-19.

The genes are TRBV19 and TRBJ2-3, with D possibly being TRBD1 (5 bases). Germline lookup yields CDR1 LNHDA and CDR2 SQIVND (reference sequence). This CDR3 region has 14 residues. Trimming cost V 5 bases and J 8 bases, with 17 bases left between them. The CDR3 spells CASSPLDPQGTQYF. The CDR3 DNA follows: TGTGCCAGTAGTCCCCTGGACCCCCAGGGTACGCAGTATTTT.

The chain couples TRBV5-1 to TRBJ1-1; D remains ambiguous. V was shortened by 0 bases and J by 1 base, with 7 bases between the two germline ends. There are 14 residues in the CDR3. Germline loops: CDR1 SGHRS, CDR2 YFSETQ. The CDR3 sequence is CASSLVVGNTEAFF. The CDR3 DNA reads TGCGCCAGCAGCTTGGTAGTTGGGAACACTGAAGCTTTCTTT.

The rearrangement joins TRBV14 to TRBJ1-2; 8 bases are shared with TRBD1. V lost 0 bases and J lost 8; bases outside the gene matches: 5. There are 14 residues in the CDR3. The germline CDR1 and CDR2 sequences are SGHDN and FVKESK. The CDR3 DNA follows: TGTGCCAGCAGCCAAGAGACGACAGGGGCCGGCTACACCTTC. Translated: CASSQETTGAGYTF.

This clone came up once. The chain recombines TRBV6-6 with TRBJ2-7; 9 bases align to TRBD2. Germline V gives CDR1 MNHNY, CDR2 SVGAGI (reference sequence). J gave up 5 bases and V 7 bases, and 6 bases lay outside the gene matches. The CDR3 has 13 residues. The CDR3 sequence: CASTLAGVDEQYF. As DNA, the CDR3 is TGTGCCAGCACCTTAGCGGGAGTCGACGAGCAGTACTTC.

The CDR3 sequence: CASSEGTVFYGYTF. The CDR3, as DNA: TGTGCCAGCAGTGAAGGGACAGTCTTCTATGGCTACACCTTC. The chain is built from TRBV6-1 and TRBJ1-2; weak D call: TRBD1 (6 bases). Trimming cost V 1 base and J 4 bases, with 10 bases left between them. The germline V gene has CDR1 MNHNS and CDR2 SASEGT. The CDR3 runs to 14 residues.

V gene TRBV7-3 combines with J gene TRBJ2-7; TRBD1 matches at 11 bases. J lost 2 bases, V lost 1 base, and 13 bases had no gene match. Germline CDR1 SGHTA, CDR2 FQGTGA. The CDR3 spans 19 residues. CDR3 sequence: CASSLSGGTGGSSPYEQYF. CDR3 in DNA: TGTGCCAGCAGCTTAAGCGGGGGGACAGGGGGATCGAGCCCCTACGAGCAGTACTTC.

This rearrangement joins TRBV6-1 to TRBJ1-1, with D uncertain. The CDR3 contains 12 residues. V was trimmed by 3 bases and J by 4 bases, leaving 6 bases between them. CDR1 MNHNS and CDR2 SASEGT come from the germline V gene. CDR3 DNA: TGTGCCAGCAGTGACCCCTTCACTGAAGCTTTCTTT. Its protein is CASSDPFTEAFF.

The chain links TRBV5-1 to TRBJ2-2; a weak D match, TRBD2 (5 bases). Germline V gene lookup returns CDR1 SGHRS and CDR2 YFSETQ. The CDR3 contains 15 residues. V was shortened by 0 bases and J by 1 base, with 7 bases between the two germline ends. The CDR3 reads CASSLVAWNTGELFF. CDR3 DNA: TGCGCCAGCAGCTTGGTAGCGTGGAACACCGGGGAGCTGTTTTTT. The full variable domain, with the rest looked up from reference TRBV5-1 and TRBJ2-2, is KAGVTQTPRYLIKTRGQQVTLSCSPISGHRSVSWYQQTPGQGLQFLFEYFSETQRNKGNFPGRFSGRQFSNSRSEMNVSTLELGDSALYLCASSLVAWNTGELFFGEGSRLTVL.

This chain links TRBV29-1 with TRBJ2-5; the match to TRBD1 covers 9 bases. After removal of 7 bases from V and 2 bases from J, the junction contained 8 bases not matched to a gene. From germline, CDR1 is SQVTM and CDR2 ANQGSEA. The CDR3 is 14 amino acids. The CDR3 DNA sequence: TGCAGCGGGGGACCGGGGACAGGGCAAGAGACCCAGTACTTC. This translates into CSGGPGTGQETQYF.

The chain is built from TRBV28 and TRBJ1-1; 7 nucleotides line up with TRBD1. The CDR3 is made up of 14 amino acids. Germline lookup yields CDR1 MDHEN and CDR2 SYDVKM. The J segment lost 5 bases and the V segment lost 1 base, leaving 4 bases of the junction unmatched. CDR3 in amino acids: CASSLSAGGTEAFF. The CDR3, as DNA: TGTGCCAGCAGTTTATCGGCAGGGGGAACTGAAGCTTTCTTT.

V usage is TRBV12-3 or TRBV12-4 and J usage is TRBJ2-4, with D possibly being TRBD1 (5 bases). CDR3 length equals 13 residues. Trimming shortened V by 1 base and J by 5 bases, and 6 bases separated the two germline ends. CDR3 sequence: CASSLGRENIQYF. CDR3 sequence (DNA): TGTGCCAGCAGTTTAGGCAGGGAAAACATTCAGTACTTC.

This clone was seen just once. The chain employs TRBV6-2 or TRBV6-3 and TRBJ2-2; the match to TRBD1 covers 7 bases. This CDR3 region has 16 residues. Germline-derived CDR1 and CDR2 are MNHEY and SVGEGT. J lost 2 bases, V lost 7 bases, and 10 bases had no gene match. The CDR3 coding sequence is TGTGCCAGCACCCCCTTCGGGACAGTAAACACCGGGGAGCTGTTTTTT. This sequence encodes CASTPFGTVNTGELFF.

The gene calls are TRBV19 and TRBJ1-3; D may be TRBD1 (5 bases). The CDR3 is 20 amino acids. CDR1 and CDR2 from the germline V gene are LNHDA and SQIVND (reference sequence). Trimming left V 2 bases short and J 0 bases short, with 23 bases between. The CDR3 is CASSIFGSPHPDSSGNTIYF. The CDR3 coding sequence is TGTGCCAGTAGTATATTCGGTAGTCCCCATCCTGACAGCTCTGGAAACACCATATATTTT.

The chain recombines TRBV9 with TRBJ2-1; D possibly corresponds to TRBD2 (5 bases). Germline assignment: CDR1 SGDLS and CDR2 YYNGEE. The CDR3 length is 14 residues. V was trimmed by 3 bases and J by 2 bases, leaving 9 bases between them. The CDR3 sequence is CASSAGDPYNEQFF. The CDR3 nucleotides are TGTGCCAGCAGCGCCGGGGATCCCTACAATGAGCAGTTCTTC.

V and J are TRBV5-4 and TRBJ2-1; D call uncertain. Between the trimmed V and J ends, which lost 0 bases and 7 bases, there was a span of 14 bases. This CDR3 is built from 15 residues. Germline loops: CDR1 SGHNT, CDR2 YYREEE (reference sequence). The CDR3 DNA is TGTGCCAGCAGCTTGGGTACTACGGCAATGAATGAGCAGTTCTTC. Translation: CASSLGTTAMNEQFF.

The rearrangement joins TRBV27 to TRBJ1-6; 12 bases line up with TRBD1. Germline V gene data show CDR1 as MNHEY and CDR2 as SMNVEV (reference sequence). V lost 9 bases and J lost 0; bases outside the gene matches: 12. This CDR3 contains 19 residues. The CDR3 bases are TGTGCCAGGAGGGCCGGGACAGGGGGCCCTTGCTCCTATAATTCACCCCTCCACTTT. Translated, it gives CARRAGTGGPCSYNSPLHF.

This chain uses TRBV11-2 with TRBJ1-5; TRBD1 might be the D (6 bases). V was clipped by 4 bases and J by 0 bases, with 10 bases between them. Germline V gene sequence: CDR1 SGHAT, CDR2 FQNNGV. CDR3 length equals 15 residues. CDR3 nucleotides: TGTGCCAGCAGCTCCGGGACACTTAGCAATCAGCCCCAGCATTTT. Amino acids: CASSSGTLSNQPQHF.

The rearrangement links TRBV6-5 to TRBJ1-1; D is possibly TRBD1 (6 bases). This CDR3 is 15 amino acids long. Germline CDR1 MNHEY, CDR2 SVGAGI. Trimming removed 6 bases from V and 3 bases from J, with 17 bases in between. CDR3 nucleotides: TGTGCCAGCAGCTTAACAGGGAACTATGACACTGAAGCTTTCTTT. It specifies CASSLTGNYDTEAFF.

The J gene is TRBJ2-7, the V gene TRBV27; a possible D gene is TRBD1 (6 bases). Germline V gives CDR1 MNHEY, CDR2 SMNVEV (reference sequence). This CDR3 is built from 16 residues. V lost 6 bases, J lost 1 base, and 19 bases lay in between. In DNA, the CDR3 is TGTGCCAGCAGCCCAAGGGCTATGGGACAATCCTACGAGCAGTACTTC. The encoded protein is CASSPRAMGQSYEQYF.

This chain links TRBV5-4 with TRBJ1-1; a weak D match, TRBD1 (6 bases). Germline CDR1 SGHNT, CDR2 YYREEE (reference sequence). The CDR3 totals 15 residues. V gave up 1 base and J gave up 5 bases, with 15 bases separating them. The CDR3 here is CASSLPTQGKTEAFF. The CDR3 DNA follows: TGTGCCAGCAGCTTGCCGACACAGGGAAAAACTGAAGCTTTCTTT.

This chain uses TRBV2 with TRBJ2-2, with 14 bases fitting TRBD2. After removal of 10 bases from V and 1 base from J, the junction contained 8 bases not matched to a gene. Per the germline V gene, CDR1 is SNHLY and CDR2 is FYNNEI. CDR3 length equals 17 residues. CDR3 sequence (DNA): TGTGCCATCCTGGGACTAGCGGGAGATGGGAACACCGGGGAGCTGTTTTTT. It is translated as CAILGLAGDGNTGELFF.

The V call is TRBV5-1, the J call TRBJ2-5, with TRBD2 identical over 11 bases. The CDR3 loop spans 18 amino acids. Losses at the gene ends were 3 bases for V and 2 bases for J; bases not matched to a gene: 12. Germline V gene sequence: CDR1 SGHRS, CDR2 YFSETQ. CDR3 protein: CASSWKMLAGGYQETQYF. Written as DNA, the CDR3 is TGCGCCAGCAGCTGGAAAATGCTAGCGGGAGGTTATCAAGAGACCCAGTACTTC.

The chain carries TRBV28 and TRBJ2-1, with TRBD1 as a possible D gene (6 bases). Trimming shortened V by 1 base and J by 5 bases, and 9 bases separated the two germline ends. The CDR3 totals 14 residues. Germline assignment: CDR1 MDHEN and CDR2 SYDVKM. The CDR3 DNA is TGTGCCAGCAGTTTATCGCCAGGGGACAATGAGCAGTTCTTC. Protein: CASSLSPGDNEQFF.

The J gene is TRBJ1-3, the V gene TRBV7-2, with D maybe TRBD1 (5 bases). The CDR3 covers 16 residues. V lost 3 bases and J lost 0, with 12 bases in between. The germline V gene encodes CDR1 SGHTA and CDR2 FQGNSA. The DNA for the CDR3 is TGTGCCAGCAGCTTGGTTGGGGGGGTCTCTGGAAACACCATATATTTT. Its translation: CASSLVGGVSGNTIYF. Supplemented by reference TRBV7-2 and TRBJ1-3, the full variable domain reads GAGVSQSPSNKVTEKGKDVELRCDPISGHTALYWYRQSLGQGLEFLIYFQGNSAPDKSGLPSDRFSAERTGGSVSTLTIQRTQQEDSAVYLCASSLVGGVSGNTIYFGEGSWLTVV.

This chain connects TRBV5-1 to TRBJ1-6, with D perhaps TRBD1 (5 bases). This CDR3 has 14 amino acids. Deletions cut 0 bases from V and 9 bases from J, with 10 bases between. Germline loops: CDR1 SGHRS, CDR2 YFSETQ. CDR3 loop: CASSLDRSISPLHF. CDR3 bases: TGCGCCAGCAGCTTGGACAGGTCCATTTCACCCCTCCACTTT.

The V and J genes are TRBV5-1 and TRBJ1-1; 9 bases align to TRBD1. The junction had 5 bases not matched to a gene; V was cut back by 3 bases and J by 5 bases. CDR3 length: 14 amino acids. Per the germline V gene, CDR1 is SGHRS and CDR2 is YFSETQ. The CDR3 DNA follows: TGCGCCAGCAGCTCGCTACAGGGGGCGACTGAAGCTTTCTTT. It translates to CASSSLQGATEAFF.

The V gene is TRBV28, the J gene TRBJ1-4; no definite D call. The CDR3 has 14 amino acids. Germline CDR1 reads MDHEN; CDR2 reads SYDVKM. V lost 3 bases, J lost 6 bases, and 11 bases lay in between. The CDR3 loop is CASSLVQHYEKLFF. The CDR3 coding sequence is TGTGCCAGCAGTTTGGTACAGCATTATGAAAAACTGTTTTTT.

This chain connects TRBV4-1 to TRBJ2-2; tentatively, D is TRBD1 (6 bases). V shed 0 bases and J shed 0 bases, with 14 bases lying between them. The CDR3 length is 18 residues. Germline lookup yields CDR1 MGHRA and CDR2 YSYEKL. CDR3 sequence reads: CASSQEPPGASNTGELFF. CDR3 nucleotide sequence: TGCGCCAGCAGCCAAGAACCCCCAGGGGCCTCGAACACCGGGGAGCTGTTTTTT.

The chain links TRBV24-1 to TRBJ1-2, with 8 bases fitting TRBD1. CDR3 length: 12 amino acids. CDR1 is KGHDR and CDR2 is SFDVKD in the germline V gene. V trimming: 4 bases; J trimming: 8 bases; junction bases outside the gene matches: 2. CDR3 amino acids: CATSETGGGYTF. The DNA for the CDR3 is TGTGCCACCAGTGAAACAGGGGGAGGCTACACCTTC.